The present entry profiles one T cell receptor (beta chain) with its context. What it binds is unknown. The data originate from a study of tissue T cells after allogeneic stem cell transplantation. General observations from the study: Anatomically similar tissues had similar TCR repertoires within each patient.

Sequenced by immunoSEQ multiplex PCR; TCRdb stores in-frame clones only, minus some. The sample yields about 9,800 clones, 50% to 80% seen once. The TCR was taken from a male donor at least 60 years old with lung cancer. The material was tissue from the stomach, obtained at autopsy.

CDR3 sequence (DNA): TGTGCCAGCAGCTCTGGGGGGATTAGTGGGGAGACCCAGTACTTC. It encodes CASSSGGISGETQYF. This chain joins TRBV5-5 and TRBJ2-5, with D perhaps TRBD2 (6 bases). The CDR3 runs 15 residues. The germline gives CDR1 SGHKS, CDR2 YYEKEE (reference sequence). V lost 3 bases and J lost 5, with 17 bases in between.